Below, 12 T cell receptor beta chains from the same sample are listed, as sequenced in a study of blood T cell repertoires in COVID-19. This table comes from immunoSEQ multiplex PCR, and its TCRdb copy is limited to in-frame clones, with some not included. The sample carries some 420,000 clones, 75% to 90% recorded once. Specimen: PBMCs or T cells enriched from blood (not recorded which). The receptors were gathered from a man aged 25-45 years who had recovered from COVID-19.

This clone was counted only a few times. The V and J genes are TRBV7-2 and TRBJ2-5, with 8 bases aligning to TRBD2. J lost 2 bases, V lost 3 bases, and 17 bases had no gene match. Germline-derived CDR1 and CDR2 are SGHTA and FQGNSA. The CDR3 has 19 residues. The CDR3 DNA reads TGTGCCAGCAGCTTTCCCTCATCATCAGCGGGAGCCCGACAAGAGACCCAGTACTTC. Protein product: CASSFPSSSAGARQETQYF.

J is TRBJ1-1 and V is TRBV2; D possibly corresponds to TRBD1 (6 bases). V dropped 3 bases and J dropped 0 bases, with 8 bases sitting between them. CDR1 SNHLY and CDR2 FYNNEI come from the germline V gene. The CDR3 loop spans 14 amino acids. CDR3 in amino acids: CASSEGALNTEAFF. The CDR3 DNA reads as TGTGCCAGCAGTGAGGGGGCATTGAACACTGAAGCTTTCTTT.

This chain links TRBV10-3 with TRBJ2-3, with D maybe TRBD1 (5 bases). This CDR3 is built from 14 residues. V was clipped by 8 bases and J by 2 bases, with 14 bases between them. Germline V gives CDR1 ENHRY, CDR2 SYGVKD. The CDR3 sequence: CAISRQKVTDTQYF. The CDR3 bases are TGTGCCATCTCTCGACAGAAAGTCACAGATACGCAGTATTTT.

This clone occurred once. This chain uses TRBV28 with TRBJ2-3; TRBD2 aligns across 7 bases. Looked up from germline, CDR1 is MDHEN and CDR2 is SYDVKM. This CDR3 region has 15 residues. V was pared by 6 bases and J by 6 bases, with 12 bases of the junction left unmatched. Here the CDR3 DNA reads TGTGCCAGCAGCCACGGTGCGGGGGTGGTGGATACGCAGTATTTT. Translation: CASSHGAGVVDTQYF.

J is TRBJ2-1 and V is TRBV3-1 (or the pseudogene TRBV3-2), with D possibly being TRBD1 (7 bases). The CDR3 totals 14 residues. Germline V gives CDR1 LGHDT, CDR2 YNNKEL (reference sequence). Trimming took off 0 bases at V and 7 bases at J, with 10 bases between the two ends. The CDR3 region has the DNA TGTGCCAGCAGCCAAGACAGGGGGAGGAATGAGCAGTTCTTC. The encoded protein is CASSQDRGRNEQFF.

This clone was seen a single time. This chain joins TRBV10-2 and TRBJ2-5, with D possibly being TRBD1 (6 bases). Germline loops: CDR1 WSHSY, CDR2 SAAADI. Trimming pared 4 bases from V and 2 bases from J, leaving 8 bases between. There are 13 residues in the CDR3. CDR3 bases: TGCGCCAGCAGTGTACAGGGACAAGAGACCCAGTACTTC. It codes for CASSVQGQETQYF.

The V call is TRBV10-2, the J call TRBJ1-2; D is possibly TRBD1 (6 bases). The V end lost 5 bases, the J end lost 4 bases, and 11 bases lay between the germline ends. This CDR3 is built from 13 residues. The germline V gene encodes CDR1 WSHSY and CDR2 SAAADI. This CDR3 is CASSWDKGYGYTF. The CDR3 region has the DNA TGCGCCAGCAGTTGGGACAAAGGCTATGGCTACACCTTC.

This clone was seen only a few times. The J gene is TRBJ2-1, the V gene TRBV9; 13 bases map to TRBD2. In germline, CDR1 is SGDLS, CDR2 YYNGEE. This CDR3 comprises 15 residues. V dropped 4 bases and J dropped 9; count of bases not matched to a gene: 7. DNA for the CDR3: TGTGCCAGCAGCACTACTAGCGGGAGGGATGTTGAGCAGTTCTTC. It encodes CASSTTSGRDVEQFF.

Concerning this clone: One end of the junction is discordant with germline, which a read error may explain. The chain uses TRBV28 and TRBJ1-5; D is undetermined. From germline, CDR1 is MDHEN and CDR2 SYDVKM. The CDR3 totals 12 residues. DNA of the CDR3: TGTGCCAGCTGTTTTTCCGATCAGCCCCAGCATTTT. This codes for CASCFSDQPQHF. Variable domain in full (rest from reference TRBV28 and TRBJ1-5): DVKVTQSSRYLVKRTGEKVFLECVQDMDHENMFWYRQDPGLGLRLIYFSYDVKMKEKGDIPEGYSVSREKKERFSLILESASTNQTSMYLCASCFSDQPQHFGDGTRLSIL.

This clone has just a few counts. In nucleotides, the CDR3 is TGTGCCAGCAGTTTCCGCAGGGGCTTCAACGAGCAGTACTTC. The encoded protein is CASSFRRGFNEQYF. The chain links TRBV28 to TRBJ2-7; weak D call: TRBD1 (6 bases). Germline-derived CDR1 and CDR2 are MDHEN and SYDVKM. V lost 3 bases to trimming and J lost 5 bases, with 14 bases between them. This CDR3 has 14 amino acids.

V gene TRBV4-1 combines with J gene TRBJ2-6, with 8 bases fitting TRBD1. The CDR3 consists of 17 residues. J gave up 2 bases and V 1 base, and 4 bases lay outside the gene matches. CDR1 is MGHRA and CDR2 is YSYEKL in the germline V gene. CDR3 region: CASSQGSGGPGANVLTF. The CDR3 nucleotides read TGCGCCAGCAGCCAAGGTTCAGGGGGCCCTGGGGCCAACGTCCTGACTTTC.

The chain couples TRBV5-5 to TRBJ1-4; maybe TRBD1 (5 bases). V lost 0 bases and J 1 base, leaving 10 bases between the germline ends. This CDR3 contains 16 residues. The germline V gene has CDR1 SGHKS and CDR2 YYEKEE (reference sequence). The DNA of the CDR3 is TGTGCCAGCAGCTTGGCCCCGCAGGGAACTAATGAAAAACTGTTTTTT. Translated: CASSLAPQGTNEKLFF.